This entry describes one T cell receptor beta chain. This sample was included in a study of blood T cell repertoires in COVID-19. The wider study: Italy, Spain and the United States were the sources of the convalescent and acute COVID-19 samples.

The study recruited people aged 18 to 89 years across some 23 US areas. Participants were placed into cohorts based on the clinical history they reported. Per the study methods: Researchers report that nucleated cell counts were estimated from reference gene primer amplification. Sequencing was performed with immunoSEQ multiplex PCR; in TCRdb, only in-frame clones are kept and a portion is missing. The V and J calls and the clone size are those of that table, but D and trimming were determined from the DNA. The repertoire has some 340,000 clones, 90% of them found once; the top ten carry roughly 3.6%. The sequence came from a woman in her 30s who had been exposed to COVID-19. Sequencing was done on a sample of PBMCs or T cells enriched from blood (not recorded which).

DNA for the CDR3: TGTGCCAGCAGCTTGCAACCCAGTTCCTACAATGAGCAGTTCTTC. This sequence encodes CASSLQPSSYNEQFF. The rearrangement links TRBV5-8 to TRBJ2-1; no reliable D call. V lost 1 base, J lost 1 base, and 9 bases lay in between. The CDR3 totals 15 residues. Germline CDR1 reads SGHTS; CDR2 reads YDEGEE. Full variable domain (rest looked up from reference TRBV5-8 and TRBJ2-1): EAGVTQSPTHLIKTRGQQATLRCSPISGHTSVYWYQQALGLGLQFLLWYDEGEERNRGNFPPRFSGRQFPNYSSELNVNALELEDSALYLCASSLQPSSYNEQFFGPGTRLTVL.